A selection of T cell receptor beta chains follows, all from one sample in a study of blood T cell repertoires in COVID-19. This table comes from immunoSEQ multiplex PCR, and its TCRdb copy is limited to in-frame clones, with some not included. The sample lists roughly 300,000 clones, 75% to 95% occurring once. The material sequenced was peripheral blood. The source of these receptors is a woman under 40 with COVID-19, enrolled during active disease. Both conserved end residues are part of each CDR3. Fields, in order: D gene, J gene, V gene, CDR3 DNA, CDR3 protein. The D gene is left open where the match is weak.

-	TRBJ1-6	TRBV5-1	TGCGCCAGCTGGGATGGGAGCTCCTATAATTCACCCCTCCACTTT	CASWDGSSYNSPLHF
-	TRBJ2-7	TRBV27	TGTGCCAGCAGTCCTCAGGGGCCGAGGGGGAGCGAGCAGTACTTC	CASSPQGPRGSEQYF
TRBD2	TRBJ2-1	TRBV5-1	TGCGCCAGCAGCTTGGTTTCTAGCGGGAAGGGCTACAATGAGCAGTTCTTC	CASSLVSSGKGYNEQFF
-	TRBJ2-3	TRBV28	TGTGCCAGCAGTACGACTACGGAAGGCACAGATACGCAGTATTTT	CASSTTTEGTDTQYF
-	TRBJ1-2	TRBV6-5	TGTGCCAGCAGGATTACAGGGCTACACTATGGCTACACCTTC	CASRITGLHYGYTF
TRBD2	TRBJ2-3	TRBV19	TGTGCCAGTAGTATCCGTGGGGGAGGGCCGGGATCGGCGCAGTATTTT	CASSIRGGGPGSAQYF
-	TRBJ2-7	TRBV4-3	TGCGCCAGCAGCCAAGATCCCGGCGGGATAAGGTACGAGCAGTACTTC	CASSQDPGGIRYEQYF
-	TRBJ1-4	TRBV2	TGTGCCAGCAGTCCGACCAGGGGAGAAAACCTGTTTTTT	CASSPTRGENLFF
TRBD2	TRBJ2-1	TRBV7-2	TGTGCCAGCAGCTTAGAGGGGACTAGCGGAAACAATGAGCAGTTCTTC	CASSLEGTSGNNEQFF
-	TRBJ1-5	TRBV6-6	TGTGCCAGCAGTTACTCGCCTGGGGGGAAGGATCAGCCCCAGCATTTT	CASSYSPGGKDQPQHF
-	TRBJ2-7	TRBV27	TGTGCCAGCAGCCCCACCGGGGAGGCACGGCACGAGCAGTACTTC	CASSPTGEARHEQYF
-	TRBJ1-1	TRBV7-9	TGTGCCAGCAGTCAACGCGGGGGGCGTGATGAAGCTTTCTTT	CASSQRGGRDEAFF
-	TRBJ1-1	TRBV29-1	TGCAGCGTTGGGACAGTACTGAACACTGAAGCTTTCTTT	CSVGTVLNTEAFF